This TCR beta chain was sequenced for a study of blood T cell repertoires in COVID-19. Study background: Samples representing acute and convalescent COVID-19 were sourced from the United States, Italy and Spain. T cells, B-cell-depleted T cells, or PBMCs provided the cDNA or gDNA that served as material.

Seattle participants joined during active infection and were tracked over time. In the original workflow: Counts of nucleated cells, estimated from reference gene primer amplification, were obtained. The protocol was immunoSEQ multiplex PCR, while the TCRdb copy is restricted to in-frame clones and leaves out a portion. The DNA was the basis for D and trimming; V, J and clone size are from that table. Of 200,000 to 250,000 clones listed, around 90% were seen once; the top ten hold 0.65% to 0.85%. V gave up 7 bases and J gave up 7 bases; unmatched junction bases: 9. The V gene's germline CDR1 is LNHDA and CDR2 SQIVND (reference sequence). The CDR3 consists of 13 residues.

This receptor was identified in a man between 60 and 75 years old with COVID-19, enrolled during active disease. The rearrangement joins TRBV19 to TRBJ1-2; TRBD1 aligns across 7 bases. Sequences were obtained from peripheral blood. The CDR3 sequence is CASTFTGDRGYTF. In DNA form, the CDR3 reads TGTGCCAGTACGTTTACAGGGGATCGTGGCTACACCTTC.